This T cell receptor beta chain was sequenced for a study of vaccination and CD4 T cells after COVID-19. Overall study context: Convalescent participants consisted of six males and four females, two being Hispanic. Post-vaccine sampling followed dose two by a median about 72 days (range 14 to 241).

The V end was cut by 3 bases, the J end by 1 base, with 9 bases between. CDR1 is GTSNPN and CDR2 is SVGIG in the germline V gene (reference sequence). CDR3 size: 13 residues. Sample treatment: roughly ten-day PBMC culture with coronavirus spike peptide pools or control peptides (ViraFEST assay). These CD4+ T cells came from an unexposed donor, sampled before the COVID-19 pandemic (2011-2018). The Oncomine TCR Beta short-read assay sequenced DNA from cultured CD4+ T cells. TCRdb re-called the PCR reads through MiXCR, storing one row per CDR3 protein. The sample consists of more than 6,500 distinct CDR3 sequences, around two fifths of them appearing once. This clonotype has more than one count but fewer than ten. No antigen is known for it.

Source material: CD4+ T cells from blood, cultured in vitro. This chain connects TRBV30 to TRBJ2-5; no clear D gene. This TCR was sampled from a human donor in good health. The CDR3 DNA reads TGTGCCTGGAGCCATCCCCCCCAAGAGACCCAGTACTTC. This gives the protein CAWSHPPQETQYF.